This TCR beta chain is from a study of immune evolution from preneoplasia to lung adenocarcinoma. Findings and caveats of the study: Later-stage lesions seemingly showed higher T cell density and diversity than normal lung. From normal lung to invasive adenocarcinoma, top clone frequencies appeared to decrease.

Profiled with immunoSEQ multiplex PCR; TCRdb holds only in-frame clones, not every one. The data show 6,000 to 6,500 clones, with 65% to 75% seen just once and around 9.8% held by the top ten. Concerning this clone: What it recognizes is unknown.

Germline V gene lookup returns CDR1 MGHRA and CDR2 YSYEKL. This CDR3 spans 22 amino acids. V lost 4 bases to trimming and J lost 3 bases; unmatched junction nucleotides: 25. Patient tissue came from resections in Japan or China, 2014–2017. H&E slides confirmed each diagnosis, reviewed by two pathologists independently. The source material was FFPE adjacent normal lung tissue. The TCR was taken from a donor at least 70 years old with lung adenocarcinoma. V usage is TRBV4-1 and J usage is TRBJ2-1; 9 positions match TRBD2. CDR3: CASSPKWGTAGGWAAYYNEQFF. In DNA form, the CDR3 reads TGCGCCAGCAGCCCCAAGTGGGGGACTGCGGGAGGGTGGGCAGCTTACTACAATGAGCAGTTCTTC.